Following are 28 T cell receptor beta chains from one sample sequenced in a study of blood T cell repertoires in COVID-19. Assay used: immunoSEQ multiplex PCR; TCRdb lists only in-frame clones, some missing. The data contain roughly 110,000 clones, about 87% of them singletons. Source material: peripheral blood. Source of these receptors: a man aged 50-60 years with active or convalescent COVID-19.

The chain recombines TRBV5-5 with TRBJ2-3, with TRBD1 identical over 8 bases. V trimming: 1 base; J trimming: 3 bases; junction bases outside the gene matches: 7. CDR3 length: 16 residues. Germline V gene data show CDR1 as SGHKS and CDR2 as YYEKEE (reference sequence). The CDR3 region is CASSLPLQGATDTQYF. In nucleotides, the CDR3 is TGTGCCAGCAGCTTGCCTCTTCAGGGGGCAACAGATACGCAGTATTTT.

The chain has TRBV2 and TRBJ1-3; no clear D. The CDR3 contains 19 residues. Trimming shortened V by 6 bases and J by 0 bases, and 24 bases separated the two germline ends. Germline V gene sequence: CDR1 SNHLY, CDR2 FYNNEI. The CDR3 nucleotides read TGTGCCAGCAGGGCCACTCTGACCAGGACTGCCAGCTCTGGAAACACCATATATTTT. This translates into CASRATLTRTASSGNTIYF. Combining the CDR3 with reference TRBV2 and TRBJ1-3 gives the whole variable domain EPEVTQTPSHQVTQMGQEVILRCVPISNHLYFYWYRQILGQKVEFLVSFYNNEISEKSEIFDDQFSVERPDGSNFTLKIRSTKLEDSAMYFCASRATLTRTASSGNTIYFGEGSWLTVV.

V and J are TRBV28 and TRBJ1-1; maybe TRBD1 (5 bases). Germline values: CDR1 MDHEN, CDR2 SYDVKM. The ends were cut back, 7 bases at V and 3 bases at J, with 21 bases in the middle. This CDR3 has 16 amino acids. In nucleotides, the CDR3 is TGTGCCAGCAAGGGTTGGGACTTATTTAGGGACACTGAAGCTTTCTTT. Translation: CASKGWDLFRDTEAFF.

This CDR3 is CASSLSPGQEYEQYF. CDR3 in DNA: TGTGCCAGCAGCTTGTCCCCGGGACAGGAATACGAGCAGTACTTC. The chain joins TRBV7-8 to TRBJ2-7; 8 nucleotides agree with TRBD1. CDR1 and CDR2 from the germline V gene are SGHVS and FQNEAQ. The V segment lost 3 bases and the J segment 4 bases; nucleotides outside the gene matches: 8. This CDR3 is built from 15 residues. Complete variable domain (other parts from reference TRBV7-8 and TRBJ2-7): GAGVSQSPRYKVAKRGQDVALRCDPISGHVSLFWYQQALGQGPEFLTYFQNEAQLDKSGLPSDRFFAERPEGSVSTLKIQRTQQEDSAVYLCASSLSPGQEYEQYFGPGTRLTVT.

This chain uses TRBV6-6 with TRBJ1-1; D unclear. The CDR3 runs 13 residues. Per the germline V gene, CDR1 is MNHNY and CDR2 is SVGAGI (reference sequence). V was shortened by 0 bases and J by 3 bases, with 5 bases between the two germline ends. The CDR3 nucleotides are TGTGCCAGCAGTTACTCGGCGGACACTGAAGCTTTCTTT. It is translated as CASSYSADTEAFF.

In its sample, this clone was seen once. The chain links TRBV5-1 to TRBJ1-6; D perhaps matches TRBD1 (5 bases). The V end was cut by 4 bases, the J end by 10 bases, with 15 bases between. Germline lookup yields CDR1 SGHRS and CDR2 YFSETQ. The CDR3 runs to 14 residues. Here the CDR3 DNA reads TGCGCCAGCAGCCCGGTTCACGGGGGATCACCCCTCCACTTT. This gives the protein CASSPVHGGSPLHF. Supplemented by reference TRBV5-1 and TRBJ1-6, the full variable domain reads KAGVTQTPRYLIKTRGQQVTLSCSPISGHRSVSWYQQTPGQGLQFLFEYFSETQRNKGNFPGRFSGRQFSNSRSEMNVSTLELGDSALYLCASSPVHGGSPLHFGNGTRLTVT.

This clone was observed a few times. In DNA form, the CDR3 reads TGTGCCAGCAGTTATGGGCCGAGCACTGAAGCTTTCTTT. It codes for CASSYGPSTEAFF. V and J are TRBV6-5 and TRBJ1-1; the D is unclear. Per the germline V gene, CDR1 is MNHEY and CDR2 is SVGAGI. V gave up 3 bases and J gave up 4 bases, with 9 bases separating them. The CDR3 runs to 13 residues.

The chain links TRBV28 to TRBJ2-7, with TRBD2 identical over 7 bases. The CDR3 covers 15 residues. V lost 5 bases and J lost 0; bases outside the gene matches: 7. Germline-derived CDR1 and CDR2 are MDHEN and SYDVKM. The chain's CDR3 is CASSNGRSVSYEQYF. The CDR3 DNA is TGTGCCAGCAGTAACGGGAGGAGTGTCTCCTACGAGCAGTACTTC.

This chain connects TRBV7-9 to TRBJ1-2; 11 positions agree with TRBD1. This CDR3 has 15 residues. V lost 4 bases, J lost 3 bases, and 4 bases stayed unmatched. Germline V gene sequence: CDR1 SEHNR, CDR2 FQNEAQ (reference sequence). The CDR3 DNA reads TGTGCCAGCAGCTACGGACAGGGGGCTGACTATGGCTACACCTTC. Its protein product is CASSYGQGADYGYTF.

The chain joins TRBV5-8 to TRBJ2-7, with 7 bases matching TRBD1. Germline CDR1 and CDR2: SGHTS and YDEGEE. CDR3 length equals 16 residues. V dropped 4 bases and J dropped 3; count of bases not matched to a gene: 13. The CDR3: CASSHYRQGSGYEQYF. CDR3 nucleotides: TGTGCCAGCAGCCATTACAGACAGGGATCGGGCTACGAGCAGTACTTC. The full variable domain, with the rest looked up from reference TRBV5-8 and TRBJ2-7, is EAGVTQSPTHLIKTRGQQATLRCSPISGHTSVYWYQQALGLGLQFLLWYDEGEERNRGNFPPRFSGRQFPNYSSELNVNALELEDSALYLCASSHYRQGSGYEQYFGPGTRLTVT.

Note on this clone: The junction and the germline gene differ at one end; a read error may be behind it. The genes are TRBV7-7 and TRBJ2-3; 7 bases are a match to TRBD2. Per germline, CDR1 SSHAT and CDR2 FNYEAQ (reference sequence). The CDR3 sequence is 14 residues long. The CDR3 here is CASSLAGESNTQYF. The CDR3 DNA follows: TGTGCTAGCAGCTTGGCGGGAGAATCAAATACGCAGTATTTT.

For the CDR3, the DNA is TGTGCCAGCAGTGACGACTCATATAATTCACCCCTCCACTTT. Protein sequence: CASSDDSYNSPLHF. The chain carries TRBV6-4 and TRBJ1-6, with D hard to call. Germline V lookup: CDR1 MRHNA, CDR2 SNTAGT. V was trimmed by 2 bases and J by 4 bases, leaving 6 bases between them. The CDR3 consists of 14 residues.

This chain links TRBV7-8 with TRBJ1-5, with 9 bases aligning to TRBD1. Trimming removed 5 bases from V and 7 bases from J; junction bases left unmatched: 12. CDR3 length: 16 residues. The germline V gene encodes CDR1 SGHVS and CDR2 FQNEAQ. CDR3 nucleotide sequence: TGTGCCAGCAGCCTGGGATACGGGACAGGGCACCAGCCCCAGCATTTT. The encoded protein is CASSLGYGTGHQPQHF.

This chain joins TRBV6-5 and TRBJ1-1, with TRBD1 identical over 9 bases. This CDR3 is built from 15 residues. The J segment lost 4 bases and the V segment lost 4 bases, leaving 7 bases of the junction unmatched. Germline CDR1 is MNHEY and CDR2 is SVGAGI. CDR3 in amino acids: CASSSRTGEGTEAFF. DNA for the CDR3: TGTGCCAGCAGTTCCCGGACAGGGGAAGGCACTGAAGCTTTCTTT.

The chain has TRBV29-1 and TRBJ1-1; possibly TRBD1 for D (6 bases). Deletions cut 7 bases from V and 1 base from J, with 13 bases between. CDR1 and CDR2 from the germline V gene are SQVTM and ANQGSEA. This CDR3 has 13 amino acids. The CDR3 is CSANRVRNTEAFF. The CDR3 DNA reads TGCAGCGCTAACAGGGTTCGGAACACTGAAGCTTTCTTT.

This chain connects TRBV28 to TRBJ1-2; a possible D gene is TRBD1 (6 bases). The germline gives CDR1 MDHEN, CDR2 SYDVKM. CDR3 length: 14 residues. The ends were cut back, 3 bases at V and 2 bases at J, with 10 bases in the middle. CDR3 nucleotides: TGTGCCAGCAGTTTCCCGACAGGAAACTATGGCTACACCTTC. This sequence encodes CASSFPTGNYGYTF.

The chain employs TRBV11-2 and TRBJ1-1; D is uncertain. This CDR3 has 13 amino acids. The germline V gene has CDR1 SGHAT and CDR2 FQNNGV. Trimming removed 5 bases at V and 0 bases at J, with 7 bases between. CDR3 nucleotides: TGTGCCAGCAGCGTGCAGTTGAACACTGAAGCTTTCTTT. This gives the protein CASSVQLNTEAFF.

The V call is TRBV5-8, the J call TRBJ1-2; the match to TRBD1 covers 8 bases. J was trimmed by 4 bases and V by 4 bases; bases with no gene match: 3. Per the germline V gene, CDR1 is SGHTS and CDR2 is YDEGEE. The CDR3 sequence is 13 residues long. The CDR3 reads CASSQQGVYGYTF. The CDR3 nucleotides are TGTGCCAGCAGCCAACAGGGGGTCTATGGCTACACCTTC.

The chain recombines TRBV5-4 with TRBJ2-2, with D possibly TRBD2 on 6 matching bases. Looked up from germline, CDR1 is SGHNT and CDR2 is YYREEE (reference sequence). V lost 1 base, J lost 4 bases, and 14 bases lay in between. The length of the CDR3 is 16 residues. The CDR3 DNA reads TGTGCCAGCAGCTTGTTAATTGGGGGGAGCACCGGGGAGCTGTTTTTT. This gives the protein CASSLLIGGSTGELFF. Drawing the rest from reference TRBV5-4 and TRBJ2-2, the complete variable domain is ETGVTQSPTHLIKTRGQQVTLRCSSQSGHNTVSWYQQALGQGPQFIFQYYREEENGRGNFPPRFSGLQFPNYSSELNVNALELDDSALYLCASSLLIGGSTGELFFGEGSRLTVL.

The chain is built from TRBV20-1 and TRBJ2-1, with no clear D. The ends were cut back, 0 bases at V and 7 bases at J, with 4 bases in the middle. The CDR3 extends over 11 amino acids. Per germline, CDR1 DFQATT and CDR2 SNEGSKA (reference sequence). CDR3: CSARDRNEQFF. The CDR3 coding sequence is TGCAGTGCTAGAGATCGGAATGAGCAGTTCTTC.

The V and J genes are TRBV7-6 and TRBJ2-7; 9 nucleotides align to TRBD2. This CDR3 contains 14 residues. The V segment lost 3 bases and the J segment 12 bases; nucleotides outside the gene matches: 12. CDR1 is SGHVS and CDR2 is FNYEAQ in the germline V gene. CDR3 in amino acids: CASSLEAGGGEAYF. The CDR3 DNA sequence: TGTGCCAGCAGCTTGGAAGCGGGAGGCGGGGAGGCGTACTTC.

V and J are TRBV6-5 and TRBJ1-5; possibly TRBD1 for D (5 bases). This CDR3 comprises 12 residues. The V gene lost 9 bases and the J gene lost 5 bases, with 11 bases spanning the gap. In germline, CDR1 is MNHEY, CDR2 SVGAGI. CDR3 coding DNA: TGTGCCAGTTCAGGGATGGATCAGCCCCAGCATTTT. Its protein product is CASSGMDQPQHF.

V usage is TRBV5-1 and J usage is TRBJ1-1; D is possibly TRBD1 (6 bases). Germline lookup yields CDR1 SGHRS and CDR2 YFSETQ. V was shortened by 3 bases and J by 1 base, with 10 bases between the two germline ends. The CDR3 contains 14 residues. The CDR3 nucleotides are TGCGCCAGCAGCTCCCTGGACAGGAACACTGAAGCTTTCTTT. This gives the protein CASSSLDRNTEAFF.

In DNA, the CDR3 is TGTGCCAGCAGTTACGGGCAGAACACTGAAGCTTTCTTT. Its protein is CASSYGQNTEAFF. The V gene is TRBV6-5, the J gene TRBJ1-1; D is unclear. The CDR3 runs to 13 residues. Between the trimmed V and J ends, which lost 2 bases and 1 base, there was a span of 5 bases. Germline V gene data show CDR1 as MNHEY and CDR2 as SVGAGI.

J is TRBJ1-2 and V is TRBV4-3; D is uncertain. Looked up from germline, CDR1 is LGHNA and CDR2 is YSLEER. The CDR3 loop spans 15 amino acids. Trimming stripped 0 bases from V and 5 bases from J, with 13 bases between. The CDR3 loop is CASSQDGTELYGYTF. The CDR3 DNA reads TGCGCCAGCAGCCAAGATGGAACAGAACTTTATGGCTACACCTTC.

The CDR3 region has the DNA TGCGCCAGCAGCCAAGATATGGGGGGCTATGGCTACACCTTC. Residues: CASSQDMGGYGYTF. This rearrangement joins TRBV4-3 to TRBJ1-2; weak D call: TRBD1 (5 bases). V dropped 0 bases and J dropped 4 bases, with 9 bases sitting between them. CDR1 and CDR2 (germline): LGHNA, YSLEER. The CDR3 totals 14 residues.

The chain is built from TRBV18 and TRBJ1-4, with D perhaps TRBD1 (6 bases). The V gene's germline CDR1 is KGHSH and CDR2 LQKENI. The CDR3 is made up of 15 amino acids. V lost 4 bases and J lost 1, with 10 bases in between. CDR3 loop: CASSLGRGTNEKLFF. The CDR3 coding sequence is TGTGCCAGCTCACTCGGCAGGGGAACTAATGAAAAACTGTTTTTT.

The chain links TRBV18 to TRBJ1-6; 7 bases match TRBD1. The CDR3 runs to 17 residues. Unmatched junction bases numbered 5, after V lost 3 bases and J lost 0 bases. Germline CDR1 is KGHSH and CDR2 is LQKENI. CDR3 in amino acids: CASSPLDRSSYNSPLHF. The CDR3 region has the DNA TGTGCCAGCTCACCGTTGGACAGGAGCTCCTATAATTCACCCCTCCACTTT.